This T cell receptor (beta chain) is drawn from a study of blood T cell repertoires in COVID-19. Whole-study context: Acute-phase and convalescent COVID-19 samples originated in the United States, Italy and Spain. T cells, B-cell-depleted T cells, or PBMCs supplied cDNA or gDNA.

Those enrolled in Seattle joined during active infection and were followed longitudinally afterward. The V gene lost 1 base and the J gene lost 5 bases, with 5 bases spanning the gap. This CDR3 contains 11 residues. The V gene's germline CDR1 is GTSNPN and CDR2 SVGIG (reference sequence). Authors' analysis steps: Using reference gene primer amplification, nucleated cell counts were estimated. The data were produced by immunoSEQ multiplex PCR, yet TCRdb's version contains in-frame clones alone and is incomplete. The V and J calls and the clone size are those of that table, but D and trimming were determined from the DNA. The data contain approximately 70,000 clones, just over 90% of them seen just once; the ten biggest clones take up 2.5% to 3%.

The sequencing sample was made of peripheral blood. This chain links TRBV30 with TRBJ1-1; D unclear. The source is a man between 45 and 60 years old with COVID-19, enrolled during active disease. The CDR3 sequence is CAWSEPTEAFF. The DNA of the CDR3 is TGTGCCTGGAGTGAGCCAACTGAAGCTTTCTTT.